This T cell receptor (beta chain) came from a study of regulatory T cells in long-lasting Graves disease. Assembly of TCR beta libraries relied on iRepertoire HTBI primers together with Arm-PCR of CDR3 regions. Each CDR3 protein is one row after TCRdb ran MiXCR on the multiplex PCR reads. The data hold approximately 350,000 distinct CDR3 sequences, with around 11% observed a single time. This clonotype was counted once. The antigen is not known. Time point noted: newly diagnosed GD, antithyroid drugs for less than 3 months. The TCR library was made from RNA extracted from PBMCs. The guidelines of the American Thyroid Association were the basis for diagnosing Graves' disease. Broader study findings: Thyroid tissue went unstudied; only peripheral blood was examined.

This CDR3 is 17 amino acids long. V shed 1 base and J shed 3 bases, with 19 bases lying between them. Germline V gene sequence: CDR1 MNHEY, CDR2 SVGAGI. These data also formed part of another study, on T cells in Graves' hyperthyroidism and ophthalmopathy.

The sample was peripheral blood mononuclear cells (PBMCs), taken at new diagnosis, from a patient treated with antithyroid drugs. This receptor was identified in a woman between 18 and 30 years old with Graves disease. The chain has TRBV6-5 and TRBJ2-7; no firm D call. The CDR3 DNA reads TGTGCCAGCAGTTACTTTAGGCCCGCGAAGATGAACTACGAGCAGTACTTC. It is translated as CASSYFRPAKMNYEQYF.